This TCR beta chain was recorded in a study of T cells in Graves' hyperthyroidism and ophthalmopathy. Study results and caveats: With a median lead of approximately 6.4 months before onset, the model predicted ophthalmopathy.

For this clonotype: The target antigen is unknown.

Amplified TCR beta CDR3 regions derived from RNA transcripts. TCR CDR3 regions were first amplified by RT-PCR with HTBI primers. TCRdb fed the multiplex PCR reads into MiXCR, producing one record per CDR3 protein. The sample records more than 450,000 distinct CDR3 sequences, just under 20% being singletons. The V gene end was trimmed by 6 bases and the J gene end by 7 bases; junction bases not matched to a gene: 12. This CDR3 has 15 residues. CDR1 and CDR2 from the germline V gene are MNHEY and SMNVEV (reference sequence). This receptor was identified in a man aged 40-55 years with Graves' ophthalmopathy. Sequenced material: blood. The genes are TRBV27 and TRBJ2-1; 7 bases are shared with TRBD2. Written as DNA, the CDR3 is TGTGCCAGCAGGGGGGGGGACGGACTCCTTAATGAGCAGTTCTTC. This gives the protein CASRGGDGLLNEQFF.